This T cell receptor beta chain appears in the sequencing data of a study of sequential checkpoint blockade in melanoma. From germline, CDR1 is SGHTA and CDR2 FQGNSA. The CDR3 loop spans 13 amino acids. Treatment denoted: randomized to nivolumab then ipilimumab (arm A) or the reverse (arm B). Live CD3+CD8+ CD19− CD56− cells were sorted from PBMCs. Clones were sequenced by immunoSEQ multiplex PCR, and TCRdb holds only the in-frame ones, with some missing. The sample contains around 40,000 clones, around 86% of which appear only once. Concerning this clone itself: Mismatch with germline at one junction end may stem from a read error. Other DNA sequences from this sample encode an identical CDR3 as well.

The sequences come from CD8+ T cells sorted from blood (inferred from file names), collected from a patient given nivolumab and ipilimumab in sequence. The chain carries TRBV7-2 and TRBJ1-1, with 7 bases identical to TRBD1. This TCR came from a human donor with melanoma. The DNA of the CDR3 is TGTGCCAGCAGCTTAACACAGGGGACTGAAGCCTTCTTT. Translation: CASSLTQGTEAFF.